These T cell receptor beta chains were read from a single sample in a study of post-analysis software for immune sequencing data. One entry per CDR3 protein results from TCRdb running MiXCR on the PCR reads. In the table there are roughly 600,000 distinct CDR3 sequences, about 40% of which are singletons. Sequences were obtained from blood. These TCRs come from a girl aged 5 to 17 with multiple sclerosis. Each CDR3 is given with its conserved first and last residue. The order of the fields is V gene, D gene, clone size, J gene, CDR3 DNA, CDR3 protein. A D gene is named only where the DNA matches it firmly. A clone size is listed for some rows: how often the clone was seen (once, few, many), or a class if it is expanded.

v_gene: TRBV7-9; d_gene: TRBD2; abundance: -; j_gene: TRBJ2-5; CDR3nt: TGTGCCAGCAGCCACGGGACGCGGGAGCAGTACTTC; CDR3aa: CASSHGTREQYF
v_gene: TRBV5-1; d_gene: -; abundance: -; j_gene: TRBJ1-2; CDR3nt: TGCGCCAGCAGCCCGGGCAGACCCCTTTTTGGCTATGGCTACACCTTC; CDR3aa: CASSPGRPLFGYGYTF
v_gene: TRBV6-5; d_gene: TRBD2; abundance: -; j_gene: TRBJ2-1; CDR3nt: TGTGCCAGCAGTTACAGCGGGGGAAACAATGGGCAGTTCTTC; CDR3aa: CASSYSGGNNGQFF
v_gene: TRBV28; d_gene: TRBD1; abundance: -; j_gene: TRBJ1-5; CDR3nt: TGTGCCAGCAGAGGCCTCTGGACAGGGGAAAATCAGCCCCAGCATTTT; CDR3aa: CASRGLWTGENQPQHF
v_gene: TRBV12-3/TRBV12-4; d_gene: -; abundance: few; j_gene: TRBJ2-6; CDR3nt: TGTGCCAGCAGTTTTTTCGGGCGCTCTGGGGCCAACGTCCTGACTTTC; CDR3aa: CASSFFGRSGANVLTF
v_gene: TRBV6-5; d_gene: TRBD2; abundance: few; j_gene: TRBJ2-7; CDR3nt: TGTGCCAGCAGGACGGGCACCGGGACTAGCGGCTACGAGCAGTACTTC; CDR3aa: CASRTGTGTSGYEQYF
v_gene: TRBV6-6; d_gene: -; abundance: few; j_gene: TRBJ1-5; CDR3nt: TGTGCCAGCAAGGGGGGGGGCCGTGGCAATCAGCCCCAGCATTTT; CDR3aa: CASKGGGRGNQPQHF
v_gene: TRBV29-1; d_gene: -; abundance: few; j_gene: TRBJ1-5; CDR3nt: TGCAGCGCCAAAGTGGAACAGGGAGAAAGTCAGCCCCAGCATTTT; CDR3aa: CSAKVEQGESQPQHF
v_gene: TRBV7-2; d_gene: -; abundance: few; j_gene: TRBJ1-5; CDR3nt: TGTGCCAGCAGCTTATTAGGGGGACCTAATCAGCCCCAGCATTTT; CDR3aa: CASSLLGGPNQPQHF
v_gene: TRBV5-1; d_gene: TRBD1; abundance: -; j_gene: TRBJ1-2; CDR3nt: TGCGCCAGCAGCCGACAGGGGGCGGAGGACTATGGCTACACCTTC; CDR3aa: CASSRQGAEDYGYTF
v_gene: TRBV28; d_gene: TRBD1; abundance: -; j_gene: TRBJ2-7; CDR3nt: TGTGCCAGCAGTTCCGACAGGGGGCCGGGGATCTACGAGCAGTACTTC; CDR3aa: CASSSDRGPGIYEQYF
v_gene: TRBV12-3/TRBV12-4; d_gene: -; abundance: -; j_gene: TRBJ2-1; CDR3nt: TGTGCCAGCAGTTTAAGGCTTGTCGGAACCTACAATGAGCAGTTCTTC; CDR3aa: CASSLRLVGTYNEQFF
v_gene: TRBV7-2; d_gene: TRBD2; abundance: -; j_gene: TRBJ2-5; CDR3nt: TGTGCCAGCAGCTTCGGGACTAGCTTGTCACAGGAGACCCAGTACTTC; CDR3aa: CASSFGTSLSQETQYF
v_gene: TRBV27; d_gene: -; abundance: -; j_gene: TRBJ2-7; CDR3nt: TGTGCCAGCAGCCCCGACGGGGGTCTGGGCGAGCAGTACTTC; CDR3aa: CASSPDGGLGEQYF
v_gene: TRBV6-5; d_gene: TRBD1; abundance: -; j_gene: TRBJ1-1; CDR3nt: TGTGCCAGCAGTTACGCGACAGGGGGCCTGAACACTGAAGCTTTCTTT; CDR3aa: CASSYATGGLNTEAFF
v_gene: TRBV6-5; d_gene: TRBD2; abundance: once; j_gene: TRBJ2-7; CDR3nt: TGTGCCAGCAGTTACAGTGGTAGCGGGAGGTTATACGAGCAGTACTTC; CDR3aa: CASSYSGSGRLYEQYF
v_gene: TRBV12-3/TRBV12-4; d_gene: TRBD1; abundance: many; j_gene: TRBJ2-7; CDR3nt: TGTGCCAGCAGTCTCGGGCAGGGGGCGGGGTACGAGCAGTACTTC; CDR3aa: CASSLGQGAGYEQYF
v_gene: TRBV20-1; d_gene: -; abundance: few; j_gene: TRBJ2-3; CDR3nt: TGCAGTGCCCCCTTTGCGGCGACAGATACGCAGTATTTT; CDR3aa: CSAPFAATDTQYF
v_gene: TRBV6-5; d_gene: -; abundance: few; j_gene: TRBJ2-3; CDR3nt: TGTGCCAGCAGCCCCGAGAGGGCGAATACGCAGTATTTT; CDR3aa: CASSPERANTQYF
v_gene: TRBV7-9; d_gene: -; abundance: -; j_gene: TRBJ2-3; CDR3nt: TGTGCCAGCAGCGCTTCCGCCAGCACCACAGATACGCAGTATTTT; CDR3aa: CASSASASTTDTQYF
v_gene: TRBV12-3/TRBV12-4; d_gene: -; abundance: -; j_gene: TRBJ1-2; CDR3nt: TGTGCCAGCAGATACCTTACAAGGGGCGGCAGTGGCTACACCTTC; CDR3aa: CASRYLTRGGSGYTF
v_gene: TRBV2; d_gene: -; abundance: -; j_gene: TRBJ2-6; CDR3nt: TGTGCCAGCACTAGAGAGGGGGCTGGGGCCAACGTCCTGACTTTC; CDR3aa: CASTREGAGANVLTF
v_gene: TRBV10-3; d_gene: -; abundance: few; j_gene: TRBJ2-7; CDR3nt: TGTGCCATCAGTCCGGGACGGCCCTACGAGCAGTACTTC; CDR3aa: CAISPGRPYEQYF
v_gene: TRBV18; d_gene: -; abundance: few; j_gene: TRBJ2-7; CDR3nt: TGTGCCAGCTCACCACCTAAGGGCTACGAGCAGTACTTC; CDR3aa: CASSPPKGYEQYF
v_gene: TRBV20-1; d_gene: TRBD2; abundance: -; j_gene: TRBJ2-5; CDR3nt: TGCAGTGCTAGGGTAGCGGGGGGGTACCAAGAGACCCAGTACTTC; CDR3aa: CSARVAGGYQETQYF